This T cell receptor (beta chain) was sequenced in a study of T cell responses to AZD1222 COVID-19 vaccine. The overall study: Second-dose intervals of approximately 4 or approximately 12 weeks were pooled. Study-level findings and limits: At study baseline, merely several AZD1222 recipients were seropositive. The repertoires were collected only after the peak T cell response. Along spike, vaccine-associated CD4 TCRs were found throughout, with dominance at 160-218 and 743-854.

In regard to this clone: Its antigen is unknown.

V trimming: 3 bases; J trimming: 3 bases; junction bases outside the gene matches: 7. Germline V CDR1 and CDR2: KGHSH, LQKENI. The CDR3 sequence is 15 residues long. The data were produced by immunoSEQ multiplex PCR, yet TCRdb's version contains in-frame clones alone and is incomplete. The sample carries about 160,000 clones, 88% recorded once. This receptor was obtained from an adult in good health. The starting material was peripheral blood, obtained on day 0 of AZD1222 vaccination. This chain connects TRBV18 to TRBJ2-7; 8 bases are shared with TRBD1. CDR3 in amino acids: CASSPQTGEVYEQYF. In DNA, the CDR3 is TGTGCCAGCTCACCCCAGACAGGGGAAGTCTACGAGCAGTACTTC.